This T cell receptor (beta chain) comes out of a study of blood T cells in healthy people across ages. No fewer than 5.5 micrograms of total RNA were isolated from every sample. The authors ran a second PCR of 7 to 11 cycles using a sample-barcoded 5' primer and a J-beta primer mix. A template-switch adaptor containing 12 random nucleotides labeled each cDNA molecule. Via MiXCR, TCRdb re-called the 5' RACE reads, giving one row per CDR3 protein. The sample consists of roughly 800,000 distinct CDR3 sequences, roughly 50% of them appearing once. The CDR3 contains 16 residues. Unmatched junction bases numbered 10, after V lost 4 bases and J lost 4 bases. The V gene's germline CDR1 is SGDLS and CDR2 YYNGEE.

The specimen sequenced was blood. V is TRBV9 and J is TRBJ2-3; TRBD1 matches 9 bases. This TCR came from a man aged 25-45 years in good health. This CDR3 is CASSFRDRARADTQYF. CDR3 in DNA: TGTGCCAGCAGCTTCCGGGACAGGGCCCGCGCAGATACGCAGTATTTT.